Following are 29 T cell receptor beta chains from one sample sequenced in a study of monozygotic twins with inflammatory bowel disease (dated 2019 in TCRdb). The method behind the library was 5' RACE. Sequencing was performed on an Illumina HiSeq 2500. One entry per CDR3 protein sequence results from the TCRdb reprocessing of the reads, with DNA left out. The table for this sample shows fewer than 350,000 distinct CDR3 sequences. Approximately 2% of the sample goes to the ten largest clones. Sequencing used blood. These receptors were collected from a human donor with ulcerative colitis or Crohn's disease, or a healthy co-twin of an affected twin (not recorded which).

This chain links TRBV5-1 with TRBJ2-3; TCRdb's D call, TRBD1, is unchecked because there is no DNA. Germline CDR1 and CDR2: SGHRS and YFSETQ. The CDR3 runs 14 residues. CDR3 sequence: CASSLAGLTDTQYF.

The chain's CDR3 is CASSTYKINEQFF. V is TRBV7-9 and J is TRBJ2-1. In germline, CDR1 is SEHNR, CDR2 FQNEAQ (reference sequence). This CDR3 region has 13 residues. Looking up the rest from reference TRBV7-9 and TRBJ2-1 gives the full variable domain: DTGVSQNPRHKITKRGQNVTFRCDPISEHNRLYWYRQTLGQGPEFLTYFQNEAQLEKSRLLSDRFSAERPKGSFSTLEIQRTEQGDSAMYLCASSTYKINEQFFGPGTRLTVL.

This rearrangement joins TRBV24-1 to TRBJ2-2; as DNA is missing, the TRBD1 call by TCRdb cannot be tested. Per germline, CDR1 KGHDR and CDR2 SFDVKD. The CDR3 consists of 14 residues. This chain's CDR3 is CATRDREFSGELFF.

V is TRBV6-1 and J is TRBJ2-3; TCRdb's D call of TRBD2 is untestable without DNA. Germline loops: CDR1 MNHNS, CDR2 SASEGT. The CDR3 sequence is 15 residues long. CDR3 in amino acids: CASRETSGGRDTQYF.

J is TRBJ2-3 and V is TRBV5-4; absent DNA, TCRdb's TRBD1 call cannot be checked. In germline, CDR1 is SGHNT, CDR2 YYREEE (reference sequence). The CDR3 has 16 amino acids. The CDR3 loop reads CASSGDPGTKADTQYF. Drawing the rest from reference TRBV5-4 and TRBJ2-3, the complete variable domain is ETGVTQSPTHLIKTRGQQVTLRCSSQSGHNTVSWYQQALGQGPQFIFQYYREEENGRGNFPPRFSGLQFPNYSSELNVNALELDDSALYLCASSGDPGTKADTQYFGPGTRLTVL.

This chain uses TRBV4-2 with TRBJ2-3; TCRdb's assignment of TRBD2 cannot be checked, as there is no DNA. The CDR3 is made up of 15 amino acids. Germline V lookup: CDR1 LGHNA, CDR2 YNFKEQ. CDR3 residues: CASSQEAGGPDTQYF.

The rearrangement joins TRBV12-3 or TRBV12-4 to TRBJ2-3; there is no DNA to check the TCRdb D call of TRBD1. This CDR3 has 15 residues. CDR3 sequence: CASRDGGSYTDTQYF.

CDR3: CASSLVLEGEAFF. The V gene is TRBV5-1, the J gene TRBJ1-1. The CDR3 is made up of 13 amino acids. Germline V gene sequence: CDR1 SGHRS, CDR2 YFSETQ.

This rearrangement joins TRBV4-1 to TRBJ1-4. Germline loops: CDR1 MGHRA, CDR2 YSYEKL. CDR3 length equals 14 residues. This CDR3 is CASSQVFLNEKLFF.

The V gene is TRBV9, the J gene TRBJ2-5; checking the TCRdb D call of TRBD1 is not possible without DNA. The CDR3 covers 15 residues. CDR1 and CDR2 from the germline V gene are SGDLS and YYNGEE. The CDR3 sequence is CASSVAWMGTETQYF.

The chain joins TRBV25-1 to TRBJ2-7. Germline V gene lookup returns CDR1 MGHDK and CDR2 SYGVNS. There are 14 residues in the CDR3. The CDR3: CASSKLDKAYEQYF.

V and J are TRBV11-2 and TRBJ2-3; without DNA, the TCRdb call of TRBD2 cannot be checked. Per germline, CDR1 SGHAT and CDR2 FQNNGV. This CDR3 has 17 residues. CDR3 sequence reads: CASSSDPQRGGADTQYF.

The chain uses TRBV4-1 and TRBJ2-5; the TCRdb D gene call, TRBD2, has no DNA to confirm it. Per germline, CDR1 MGHRA and CDR2 YSYEKL. The CDR3 loop spans 16 amino acids. The CDR3 sequence: CASSQEWSARDETQYF.

V is TRBV20-1 and J is TRBJ2-1; with no DNA, the TCRdb D assignment of TRBD1 cannot be verified. Germline V gene data show CDR1 as DFQATT and CDR2 as SNEGSKA (reference sequence). The CDR3 covers 15 residues. This CDR3 reads CSARVGGVVFNEQFF.

This sequence joins TRBV3-1 and TRBJ2-1; TCRdb picks TRBD1, but there is no DNA to check that call. The CDR3 has 15 residues. Germline assignment: CDR1 LGHDT and CDR2 YNNKEL (reference sequence). The CDR3 sequence: CASSLEGGPRNEQFF.

CDR3 residues: CASSRGTGISVNTEAFF. This chain uses TRBV12-3 or TRBV12-4 with TRBJ1-1; without DNA, the TCRdb call of TRBD1 cannot be checked. The CDR3 spans 17 residues.

V gene TRBV30 combines with J gene TRBJ2-2; TCRdb's assignment of TRBD2 cannot be checked, as there is no DNA. The CDR3 loop spans 14 amino acids. CDR1 is GTSNPN and CDR2 is SVGIG in the germline V gene (reference sequence). The chain's CDR3 is CAWSPGTSTGELFF.

The chain employs TRBV5-1 and TRBJ2-1. The CDR3 is 15 residues long. Germline CDR1 and CDR2: SGHRS and YFSETQ. The CDR3 sequence is CASSLEGSRYNEQFF.

This CDR3 reads CSATDRQETQYF. The chain carries TRBV20-1 and TRBJ2-5; there is no DNA to check the TCRdb D call of TRBD1. The CDR3 is 12 residues long. Germline V CDR1 and CDR2: DFQATT, SNEGSKA (reference sequence).

The V call is TRBV28, the J call TRBJ2-3. Germline V CDR1 and CDR2: MDHEN, SYDVKM. CDR3 length: 15 amino acids. CDR3 sequence: CASSLMARNLNTQYF.

The J gene is TRBJ2-3, the V gene TRBV5-1; TCRdb's D gene call, TRBD1, goes unchecked for lack of DNA. CDR3 length: 14 residues. The V gene's germline CDR1 is SGHRS and CDR2 YFSETQ. CDR3 in amino acids: CASSGTASTDTQYF.

V is TRBV20-1 and J is TRBJ1-1. The CDR3 covers 14 residues. Per germline, CDR1 DFQATT and CDR2 SNEGSKA (reference sequence). CDR3 sequence: CSARDETRNTEAFF.

The rearrangement links TRBV29-1 to TRBJ2-5; TCRdb indicates TRBD2, and absent DNA this call remains unverified. This CDR3 comprises 16 residues. Germline assignment: CDR1 SQVTM and CDR2 ANQGSEA. The CDR3 region is CSVEDQFRTVQETQYF.

This chain uses TRBV20-1 with TRBJ1-2; TCRdb designates TRBD1, a call that cannot be tested without DNA. CDR1 DFQATT and CDR2 SNEGSKA come from the germline V gene (reference sequence). The length of the CDR3 is 11 residues. The chain's CDR3 is CSAPGVGGYTF.

This chain joins TRBV6-2 or TRBV6-3 and TRBJ1-5. This CDR3 region has 11 residues. Per the germline V gene, CDR1 is MNHEY and CDR2 is SVGEGT. The CDR3 protein is CASGFYQPQHF.

CDR3: CASSIRDIFTEAFF. This chain uses TRBV6-2 or TRBV6-3 with TRBJ1-1; absent DNA, TCRdb's TRBD1 call cannot be checked. The CDR3 sequence is 14 residues long. Germline V lookup: CDR1 MNHEY, CDR2 SVGEGT.

The chain carries TRBV6-6 and TRBJ2-7. CDR3 size: 11 residues. Germline V gives CDR1 MNHNY, CDR2 SVGAGI (reference sequence). CDR3 loop: CASSYSNEQYF.

This CDR3 reads CASSLYGQASYNEQFF. V gene TRBV5-1 combines with J gene TRBJ2-1; TCRdb designates TRBD2, a call that cannot be tested without DNA. This CDR3 comprises 16 residues. The germline gives CDR1 SGHRS, CDR2 YFSETQ.

The chain is built from TRBV15 and TRBJ2-3; TCRdb returns TRBD2, unconfirmable since there is no DNA. This CDR3 is 17 amino acids long. CDR1 is LNHNV and CDR2 is YYDKDF in the germline V gene (reference sequence). The CDR3 is CATSIGTSGGGSDTQYF.